The T cell receptor beta chain described here comes from a study of regulatory T cells in long-lasting Graves disease. For the study at large: Antithyroid drug exposure in newly diagnosed Graves' patients had lasted under 3 months.

Arm-PCR of CDR3 regions with iRepertoire HTBI primers generated TCR beta libraries. Per the authors' pipeline: Looking across samples, the authors found some 60 TRBV and 14 TRBJ segments. Each CDR3 protein gets one entry after TCRdb re-called the multiplex PCR reads with MiXCR. Here the V and J calls rest on TCRdb's processing, not on the authors' analysis. The data hold around 250,000 distinct CDR3 sequences, with more than 15% observed a single time. V lost 2 bases and J 1 base, leaving 8 bases between the germline ends. Germline assignment: CDR1 SEHNR and CDR2 FQNEAQ (reference sequence). There are 14 residues in the CDR3. Points from the study as a whole: With a small sample size, accuracy may have been reduced.

Ten or more counts support this clonotype. What it recognizes is unknown. Described time point: newly diagnosed GD, antithyroid drugs for less than 3 months. Construction of the TCR library relied on RNA isolated from PBMCs. The same data also went into a second study, on T cells in Graves' hyperthyroidism and ophthalmopathy. In that study: Clinical symptoms, serum thyroxine and TRAb, thyroid ultrasound and orbital computed tomography together formed the diagnostic basis.

This sequence was found in a woman in her 30s with Graves disease. The sample consisted of peripheral blood mononuclear cells (PBMCs), taken at new diagnosis, from a patient treated with antithyroid drugs. The V call is TRBV7-9, the J call TRBJ2-5; D not resolved. The CDR3 loop reads CASSLLGGQETQYF. CDR3 DNA sequence: TGTGCCAGCAGCTTATTGGGCGGCCAAGAGACCCAGTACTTC. Drawing the rest from reference TRBV7-9 and TRBJ2-5, the complete variable domain is DTGVSQNPRHKITKRGQNVTFRCDPISEHNRLYWYRQTLGQGPEFLTYFQNEAQLEKSRLLSDRFSAERPKGSFSTLEIQRTEQGDSAMYLCASSLLGGQETQYFGPGTRLLVL.